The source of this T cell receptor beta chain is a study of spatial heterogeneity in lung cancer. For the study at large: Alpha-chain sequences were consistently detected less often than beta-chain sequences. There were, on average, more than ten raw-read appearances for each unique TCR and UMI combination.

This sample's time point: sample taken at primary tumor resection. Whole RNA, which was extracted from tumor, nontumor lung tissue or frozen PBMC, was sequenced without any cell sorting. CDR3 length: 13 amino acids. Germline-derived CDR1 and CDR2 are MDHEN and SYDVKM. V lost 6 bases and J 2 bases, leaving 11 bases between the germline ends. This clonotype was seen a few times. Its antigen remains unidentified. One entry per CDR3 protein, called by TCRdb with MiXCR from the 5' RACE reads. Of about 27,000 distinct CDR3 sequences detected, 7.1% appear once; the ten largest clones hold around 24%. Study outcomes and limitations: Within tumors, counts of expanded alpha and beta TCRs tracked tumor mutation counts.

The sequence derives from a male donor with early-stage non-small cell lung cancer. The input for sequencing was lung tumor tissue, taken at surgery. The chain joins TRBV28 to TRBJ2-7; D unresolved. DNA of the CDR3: TGTGCCAGCAGCTTTCCGCCGACCTACGAGCAGTACTTC. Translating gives CASSFPPTYEQYF.